This T cell receptor (beta chain) was profiled in a study of blood T cell repertoires in COVID-19. Study-wide context: There were acute and convalescent COVID-19 samples, and they came from the United States, Italy and Spain. T cells, B-cell-depleted T cells, or PBMCs provided the cDNA or gDNA that served as material.

Authors' data handling: Estimates of nucleated cell counts were drawn from the amplification of reference gene primers. The repertoire was sequenced with immunoSEQ multiplex PCR; TCRdb's copy has only in-frame clones and lacks some. The V and J calls and clone size were taken over from that table, and D and trimming were inferred from the DNA. In the table there are about 220,000 clones, 80% to 90% of which are singletons. V lost 0 bases to trimming and J lost 7 bases, with 8 bases between them. Looked up from germline, CDR1 is SGDLS and CDR2 is YYNGEE. The CDR3 extends over 13 amino acids. This TCR was sampled from a woman aged 60-70 years who had recovered from COVID-19. This chain uses TRBV9 with TRBJ2-1, with D possibly matching TRBD2 (5 bases). Material: peripheral blood. CDR3 amino acids: CASSVELVNEQFF. The CDR3 DNA reads TGTGCCAGCAGCGTAGAACTAGTGAATGAGCAGTTCTTC.